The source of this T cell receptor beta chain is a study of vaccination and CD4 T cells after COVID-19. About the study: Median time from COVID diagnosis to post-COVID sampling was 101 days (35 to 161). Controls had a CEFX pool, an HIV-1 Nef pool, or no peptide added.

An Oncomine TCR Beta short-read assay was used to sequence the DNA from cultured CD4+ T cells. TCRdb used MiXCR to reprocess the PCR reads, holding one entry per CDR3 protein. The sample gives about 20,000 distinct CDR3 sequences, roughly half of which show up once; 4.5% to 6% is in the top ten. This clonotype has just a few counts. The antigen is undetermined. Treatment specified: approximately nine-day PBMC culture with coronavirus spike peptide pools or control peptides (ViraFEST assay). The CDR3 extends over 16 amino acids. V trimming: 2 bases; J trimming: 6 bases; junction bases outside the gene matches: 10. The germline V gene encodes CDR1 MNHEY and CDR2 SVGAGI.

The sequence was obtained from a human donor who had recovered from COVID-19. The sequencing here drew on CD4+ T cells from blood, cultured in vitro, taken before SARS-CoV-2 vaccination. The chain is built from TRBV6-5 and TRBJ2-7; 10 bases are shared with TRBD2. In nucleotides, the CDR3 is TGTGCCAGCAGTTACCGTACTAGCGGGACTTTTCGCGAGCAGTACTTC. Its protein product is CASSYRTSGTFREQYF.